One sample yielded the 6 T cell receptor beta chains listed below, sequenced in a study of blood T cell repertoires in COVID-19. TCRdb's table, derived via immunoSEQ multiplex PCR, lists solely in-frame clones and lacks some. This sample yields over 100,000 clones, of which 85% are seen a single time; approximately 11% belongs to the top ten. What was sequenced was peripheral blood. These receptors were taken from a man at least 80 years old with acute or convalescent COVID-19.

The rearrangement joins TRBV7-3 to TRBJ2-1, with D uncertain. Trimming shortened V by 5 bases and J by 5 bases, and 10 bases separated the two germline ends. The CDR3 loop spans 13 amino acids. Germline loops: CDR1 SGHTA, CDR2 FQGTGA. CDR3 sequence: CASSPRPDNEQFF. DNA for the CDR3: TGTGCCAGCAGCCCTAGACCAGACAATGAGCAGTTCTTC.

V usage is TRBV9 and J usage is TRBJ1-5, with D unresolved. V lost 4 bases and J 1 base, leaving 9 bases between the germline ends. The CDR3 has 14 amino acids. CDR1 is SGDLS and CDR2 is YYNGEE in the germline V gene. CDR3 sequence reads: CASSLSGSNQPQHF. The CDR3 coding sequence is TGTGCCAGCAGCCTCTCAGGCAGCAATCAGCCCCAGCATTTT.

The chain recombines TRBV19 with TRBJ2-3; D perhaps matches TRBD2 (6 bases). V was cut by 3 bases and J by 0 bases, with 7 bases left in between. In germline, CDR1 is LNHDA, CDR2 SQIVND (reference sequence). CDR3 size: 14 residues. The CDR3 spells CASSISGSTDTQYF. In DNA form, the CDR3 reads TGTGCCAGTAGTATCAGCGGGAGCACAGATACGCAGTATTTT.

About this clone itself: Other DNA sequences within the sample encode an identical CDR3. The V and J genes are TRBV5-1 and TRBJ1-3; D gene unclear. V was trimmed by 0 bases and J by 0 bases, leaving 10 bases between them. The CDR3 is 16 amino acids. Per germline, CDR1 SGHRS and CDR2 YFSETQ. CDR3 protein: CASSLAPASSGNTIYF. The CDR3 DNA is TGCGCCAGCAGCTTGGCGCCCGCCAGCTCTGGAAACACCATATATTTT. Full variable domain (outside the CDR3, taken from reference TRBV5-1 and TRBJ1-3): KAGVTQTPRYLIKTRGQQVTLSCSPISGHRSVSWYQQTPGQGLQFLFEYFSETQRNKGNFPGRFSGRQFSNSRSEMNVSTLELGDSALYLCASSLAPASSGNTIYFGEGSWLTVV.

This sequence joins TRBV27 and TRBJ1-1, with D tentatively TRBD1 (5 bases). The V and J ends lost 1 base and 2 bases respectively, with 14 bases between them. The CDR3 extends over 16 amino acids. Germline V lookup: CDR1 MNHEY, CDR2 SMNVEV (reference sequence). The CDR3 region has the DNA TGTGCCAGCAGTTTATTGCCGGGACTGACCAACACTGAAGCTTTCTTT. Its translation: CASSLLPGLTNTEAFF.

V usage is TRBV6-5 and J usage is TRBJ1-1, with 7 bases matching TRBD1. Losses at the gene ends were 4 bases for V and 5 bases for J; bases not matched to a gene: 1. Germline assignment: CDR1 MNHEY and CDR2 SVGAGI. The CDR3 spans 12 residues. This CDR3 reads CASSSTGTEAFF. In nucleotides, the CDR3 is TGTGCCAGCAGTTCGACAGGGACTGAAGCTTTCTTT.